The 8 T cell receptor beta chains listed next were all sequenced from one sample in a study of T cell responses to AZD1222 COVID-19 vaccine. TCRdb's copy holds only in-frame clones and misses some; the assay was immunoSEQ multiplex PCR. The sample lists 160,000 or so clones, over 85% occurring once. The sequencing used peripheral blood, collected on day 0 of AZD1222 vaccination. Receptor source: an adult in good health.

The chain links TRBV6-5 to TRBJ2-7; 12 positions match TRBD2. J gave up 5 bases and V 7 bases, and 3 bases lay outside the gene matches. The CDR3 sequence is 13 residues long. CDR1 and CDR2 (germline): MNHEY, SVGAGI. The DNA of the CDR3 is TGTGCCAGCAAAGGACTAGCGGGAAACGAGCAGTACTTC. Protein sequence: CASKGLAGNEQYF.

This clone was recorded once. Other DNA sequences in this specimen translate into the identical CDR3. The chain links TRBV7-8 to TRBJ2-7; D is possibly TRBD2 (6 bases). CDR3 length: 14 residues. CDR1 and CDR2 (germline): SGHVS, FQNEAQ. V lost 1 base, J lost 0 bases, and 7 bases lay in between. This CDR3 is CASSLVGSSYEQYF. CDR3 nucleotide sequence: TGTGCCAGCAGCTTAGTCGGGAGCTCCTACGAGCAGTACTTC.

This chain joins TRBV25-1 and TRBJ2-5, with D possibly being TRBD1 or TRBD2 (5 bases each). V dropped 7 bases and J dropped 4 bases, with 13 bases sitting between them. The CDR3 extends over 13 amino acids. Germline V gives CDR1 MGHDK, CDR2 SYGVNS. The CDR3 DNA follows: TGTGCCAGCACCACCTCAGGGAGAGAGACCCAGTACTTC. It is translated as CASTTSGRETQYF.

The rearrangement uses TRBV5-4 and TRBJ1-2; 8 nucleotides match TRBD1. After removal of 4 bases from V and 0 bases from J, the junction contained 8 bases not matched to a gene. The CDR3 has 16 residues. Germline V CDR1 and CDR2: SGHNT, YYREEE (reference sequence). As DNA, the CDR3 is TGTGCCAGCAGCACGGCCGGGACAGGATCTAACTATGGCTACACCTTC. This translates into CASSTAGTGSNYGYTF. The variable domain in full, with the rest retrieved from reference TRBV5-4 and TRBJ1-2, is ETGVTQSPTHLIKTRGQQVTLRCSSQSGHNTVSWYQQALGQGPQFIFQYYREEENGRGNFPPRFSGLQFPNYSSELNVNALELDDSALYLCASSTAGTGSNYGYTFGSGTRLTVV.

This clone turned up a few times. The genes are TRBV29-1 and TRBJ2-2; tentatively, D is TRBD1 (6 bases). The CDR3 runs 15 residues. CDR1 SQVTM and CDR2 ANQGSEA come from the germline V gene. V shed 5 bases and J shed 4 bases, with 17 bases lying between them. The CDR3 DNA reads as TGCAGCGTTCTACTCCAGGGGCAGAGCACCGGGGAGCTGTTTTTT. It is translated as CSVLLQGQSTGELFF.

The gene calls are TRBV19 and TRBJ2-7; D is undetermined. Germline loops: CDR1 LNHDA, CDR2 SQIVND (reference sequence). With 3 bases removed from V and 2 bases from J, the gap between germline ends came to 11 bases. There are 14 residues in the CDR3. The CDR3 reads CASSIFPGAYEQYF. CDR3 nucleotides: TGTGCCAGTAGTATCTTCCCAGGAGCCTACGAGCAGTACTTC.

This clone appeared a single time. This sample also contains other DNA sequences that code for the same CDR3. The CDR3 nucleotides read TGTGCCAGCAGCCAAGGAGGGAACACTGAAGCTTTCTTT. This translates into CASSQGGNTEAFF. The chain is built from TRBV3-1 (or the pseudogene TRBV3-2) and TRBJ1-1; D is unresolved. V lost 1 base and J 1 base, leaving 4 bases between the germline ends. This CDR3 spans 13 amino acids. Per germline, CDR1 LGHDT and CDR2 YNNKEL (reference sequence).

This chain links TRBV19 with TRBJ1-2; 11 bases line up with TRBD1. Germline V gene sequence: CDR1 LNHDA, CDR2 SQIVND (reference sequence). The CDR3 spans 17 residues. Trimming at V came to 5 bases and at J to 7 bases, leaving 15 bases not matched to a gene. CDR3 nucleotide sequence: TGTGCCAGTAGTCCCTGGACAGGGGGCGTCTTGGTTGGTGGCTACACCTTC. This encodes CASSPWTGGVLVGGYTF.